This is a list of T cell receptor beta chains from one sample in a study of OX40 agonist ivuxolimab in advanced cancers. Data came from immunoSEQ multiplex PCR; TCRdb stores just in-frame clones and leaves some out. The sample includes more than 15,000 clones, approximately 69% seen only once; the top ten take 26%. The specimen comprised CD4+ or CD8+ T cells sorted from blood, sampled in a trial of the OX40 agonist ivuxolimab. These receptors came from an adult with an advanced solid tumor such as melanoma, head and neck, liver or kidney cancer. Both conserved end residues are part of each CDR3. Fields, in order: V gene, J gene, D gene, clone size, CDR3 length, CDR3 DNA, CDR3 protein. D genes are given only for firm matches. Clone size is stated in some rows and not others, as once, few, many or a class when expanded.

>TRBV4-3|TRBJ1-4|TRBD1|NA|16
TGCGCCAGCAGCCAAGATAGCTGGCAGGGGGATGAAAAACTGTTTTTT
CASSQDSWQGDEKLFF
>TRBV27|TRBJ2-2|NA|medium-sized|15
TGTGCCAGCAGCATCACGGGCTATTACACCGGGGAGCTGTTTTTT
CASSITGYYTGELFF
>TRBV28|TRBJ2-7|NA|NA|13
TGTGCCAGCAGGCGAAACATACCCTACGAGCAGTACTTC
CASRRNIPYEQYF
>TRBV28|TRBJ2-1|NA|once|15
TGTGCCAGCAGTGGGGGCCCTCGGGGCTACAATGAGCAGTTCTTC
CASSGGPRGYNEQFF
>TRBV7-9|TRBJ2-2|TRBD2|NA|16
TGTGCCAGCAGCAGGGGGACTAGCGGAAACACCGGGGAGCTGTTTTTT
CASSRGTSGNTGELFF
>TRBV5-1|TRBJ2-1|NA|NA|13
TGCGCCAGCAGCTTGAGCCCATACAATGAGCAGTTCTTC
CASSLSPYNEQFF
>TRBV19|TRBJ1-6|NA|NA|15
TGTGCCAGTAGTATCTTCGCGTCGATTAATTCACCCCTCCACTTT
CASSIFASINSPLHF
>TRBV7-9|TRBJ2-7|TRBD2|once|14
TGTGCCAGCAGCTTAGGAGCGGGGGGCTACGAGCAGTACTTC
CASSLGAGGYEQYF
>TRBV5-1|TRBJ1-1|NA|NA|15
TGCGCCAGCAGCAATTTCGACAGTTTGAACACTGAAGCTTTCTTT
CASSNFDSLNTEAFF
>TRBV25-1|TRBJ2-2|NA|NA|12
TGTGCCAGCAGCTGGGGGAGCGGGGAGCTGTTTTTT
CASSWGSGELFF
>TRBV7-9|TRBJ2-3|NA|few|14
TGTGCCAGCAGCCCGGCCTTACGGGCAGATACGCAGTATTTT
CASSPALRADTQYF
>TRBV27|TRBJ2-7|NA|NA|17
TGTGCCAGCAGTTTAGCGCCAGGCACCTCGCTTTCCTACGAGCAGTACTTC
CASSLAPGTSLSYEQYF
>TRBV6-1|TRBJ1-5|NA|NA|12
TGTGCCAGCGGACAGATCTTTCAGCCCCAGCATTTT
CASGQIFQPQHF
>TRBV5-6|TRBJ1-1|NA|NA|12
TGTGCCAGCAGCTCCTACAACACTGAAGCTTTCTTT
CASSSYNTEAFF
>TRBV9|TRBJ2-3|NA|few|15
TGTGCCAGCAGCGTGGCGACTAGAGTCACAGATACGCAGTATTTT
CASSVATRVTDTQYF
>TRBV19|TRBJ1-1|NA|NA|15
TGTGCCAGTAGTATAGCCAGGGGCATGAACACTGAAGCTTTCTTT
CASSIARGMNTEAFF
>TRBV7-6|TRBJ2-5|NA|NA|12
TGTGCCAGCAGCTTAACCCAAGAGACCCAGTACTTC
CASSLTQETQYF
>TRBV18|TRBJ2-7|NA|few|15
TGTGCCAGCTCACCACCCGACAACGGGCCCTACGAGCAGTACTTC
CASSPPDNGPYEQYF
>TRBV27|TRBJ1-2|TRBD1|NA|15
TGTGCCAGCAGTGCCGGACAGGGGGCAAACTATGGCTACACCTTC
CASSAGQGANYGYTF
>TRBV4-2|TRBJ1-2|NA|NA|15
TGTGCCAGCAGCCAAGATTATCCGGGGAACTATGGCTACACCTTC
CASSQDYPGNYGYTF
>TRBV7-6|TRBJ2-3|NA|NA|14
TGTGCCAGCAGCTTAGCGGGGGGCACAGATACGCAGTATTTT
CASSLAGGTDTQYF
>TRBV11-1|TRBJ2-7|NA|NA|13
TGTGCCAGCAGCGGGGGTTGGACCTACGAGCAGTACTTC
CASSGGWTYEQYF
>TRBV27|TRBJ2-7|TRBD1|NA|13
TGTGCCAGCAGTGCAGGGGGCGGTTACGAGCAGTACTTC
CASSAGGGYEQYF
>TRBV6-5|TRBJ1-2|NA|medium-sized|14
TGTGCCAGCAGTTACTCTACAGGGTTGGATGGCTACACCTTC
CASSYSTGLDGYTF
>TRBV5-6|TRBJ2-7|NA|NA|15
TGTGCCAGCAGCTTGGACCACAGCTACTCCTACGAGCAGTACTTC
CASSLDHSYSYEQYF
>TRBV6-5|TRBJ1-1|TRBD1|NA|14
TGTGCCAGCAGCCAGGGACAGGGGAACACTGAAGCTTTCTTT
CASSQGQGNTEAFF
>TRBV6-1|TRBJ1-6|TRBD1|NA|14
TGTGCCAGCAGTGAAGGTACAGGGGAATCACCCCTCCACTTT
CASSEGTGESPLHF
>TRBV29-1|TRBJ2-3|NA|once|15
TGCAGCGCCGAGGAGCATAGGGCCCGGGAAGATACGCAGTATTTT
CSAEEHRAREDTQYF
>TRBV7-8|TRBJ1-4|TRBD1|NA|19
TGTGCCAGCAGCTTAGCTAACTTCGGACAGGGACTGGAACGAGAAAAACTGTTTTTT
CASSLANFGQGLEREKLFF
>TRBV5-5|TRBJ2-5|TRBD1|once|15
TGTGCCAGCAGCTATGGTCTGGGGACAGCCTTGACCCAGTACTTC
CASSYGLGTALTQYF
>TRBV27|TRBJ1-5|TRBD1|NA|15
TGTGCCAGCAGCTCGACAGGGGGTCTCAATCAGCCCCAGCATTTT
CASSSTGGLNQPQHF
>TRBV27|TRBJ2-7|NA|NA|11
TGTGCCAGCAGACTAGGGGGAGAGCAGTACTTC
CASRLGGEQYF
>TRBV25-1|TRBJ2-7|TRBD2|NA|12
TGTGCCAGCGCGGGGGGGGTAAGGGCCTTAAAATTC
CASAGGVRALKF
>TRBV19|TRBJ2-7|TRBD2|few|13
TGTGCCAGTAGTGCGGGGGTGTCCTACGAGCAGTACTTC
CASSAGVSYEQYF
>TRBV7-9|TRBJ2-7|NA|NA|12
TGTGCCAGCAGCTTAGTAGAATACGAGCAGTACTTC
CASSLVEYEQYF
>TRBV12-5|TRBJ2-7|NA|few|12
TGTGCTAGTGCTCGAGGGGATGACGAGCAGTACTTC
CASARGDDEQYF
>TRBV27|TRBJ2-1|TRBD1|NA|15
TGTGCCAGCAGTTCGGGACAGGCGTCCTACAATGAGCAGTTCTTC
CASSSGQASYNEQFF
>TRBV18|TRBJ2-1|NA|NA|13
TGTGCCAGCTCACCCCGGGGCCCCCCGGAGCAGTTCTTC
CASSPRGPPEQFF
>TRBV4-2|TRBJ1-2|NA|few|14
TGTGCCAGCAGCCAATACCAAGCTCCGAGTGGCTACACCTTC
CASSQYQAPSGYTF
>TRBV6-5|TRBJ2-2|NA|NA|14
TGTGCCAGCAGTTACTCGACAAACACCGGGGAGCTGTTTTTT
CASSYSTNTGELFF
>TRBV28|TRBJ2-7|NA|NA|12
TGTGCCAGCGGGGCGGACTATTACGAGCAGTACTTC
CASGADYYEQYF
>TRBV19|TRBJ2-2|NA|NA|15
TGTGCCAGTTCAATTGGGCCTAGCGAGTACGGGGAGCTGTTTTTT
CASSIGPSEYGELFF
>TRBV7-2|TRBJ2-3|NA|NA|15
TGTGCCAGCAGCTTAGCGATGGATTACACAGATACGCAGTATTTT
CASSLAMDYTDTQYF
>TRBV11-2|TRBJ2-1|NA|once|14
TGTGCCAGCAGCTTTTTGAGCTCCTACAATGAGCAGTTCTTC
CASSFLSSYNEQFF
>TRBV6-1|TRBJ2-3|NA|NA|16
TGTGCCAGCAGTGAAGACAGGGTCGTGTGGGCAGATACGCAGTATTTT
CASSEDRVVWADTQYF
>TRBV29-1|TRBJ2-5|NA|NA|15
TGCAGCGTTGAAAGCCGGGACGGAGCCCGAGAGACCCAGTACTTC
CSVESRDGARETQYF
>TRBV5-5|TRBJ1-4|NA|once|14
TGTGCCAGCAGCTTACGGTCAACTAATGAAAAACTGTTTTTT
CASSLRSTNEKLFF